Here is one TCR beta chain with its context. The antigen remains unidentified. This entry is derived from a study of blood T cells in healthy people across ages. Study-wide findings and caveats: Without sorted subsets, naive and antigen-experienced compartments could not be conclusively compared. Per million T cells, the diversity of TCR beta decreased roughly linearly as age advanced.

Trimming shortened V by 4 bases and J by 0 bases, and 8 bases separated the two germline ends. The CDR3 sequence is 15 residues long. Germline V gene data show CDR1 as SGHKS and CDR2 as YYEKEE (reference sequence). The second PCR ran roughly 6 to 11 cycles with a sample-barcoded 5' primer and J-beta primers. TCRdb passed the 5' RACE reads through MiXCR, listing each CDR3 protein once. The data show around 670,000 distinct CDR3 sequences, approximately 30% seen once. The sequence was collected from a woman of 80 years or more in good health. The chain couples TRBV5-5 to TRBJ1-6; no firm D call. Sequencing was carried out using blood. CDR3 loop: CASSRMSSYNSPLHF. CDR3 nucleotides: TGTGCCAGCAGCCGGATGAGCTCCTATAATTCACCCCTCCACTTT.